This record concerns one T cell receptor (beta chain) sequence. No antigen is known for it. The sample comes from a study of Ad26.COV2.S vaccination and SARS-CoV-2 variants. Study conclusions and caveats: After vaccination, reports described spike-specific CD8+ and CD4+ T cell responses as showing substantial breadth. Vaccinees showed greater spike-specific TCR breadth than placebo recipients.

Some clones are missing from TCRdb's copy, which holds only in-frame ones; the method was immunoSEQ multiplex PCR. The repertoire has over 400,000 clones, around 91% of them found once; the top ten carry around 4.5%. The treatment here: approximately 18 received Ad26.COV2.S at low or high dose, single or two shots; about 5 received placebo; per-sample allocation not given. Sampling was performed 63 days after the first vaccine or placebo injection. This adult donor, from Boston, was 18-55 years old. Vaccination used an Ad26 vector expressing Wuhan-strain SARS-CoV-2 spike. The sequence was obtained from a person between 18 and 59 years old who received the Ad26.COV2.S COVID-19 vaccine or a placebo. The sequences come from peripheral blood, collected in a trial of Ad26.COV2.S vaccine versus placebo.

Written as DNA, the CDR3 is TGCGCCAGCAGCACCGGGTCCGTTCTCACCGGGTCCTACGAGCAGTACTTC. It encodes CASSTGSVLTGSYEQYF. The chain uses TRBV5-1 and TRBJ2-7; no reliable D call. Between the trimmed V and J ends, which lost 4 bases and 1 base, there was a span of 21 bases. CDR3 length equals 17 residues. Per the germline V gene, CDR1 is SGHRS and CDR2 is YFSETQ.